The sequence of this T cell receptor (beta chain) was determined in a study of cytomegalovirus exposure and HLA in healthy donors (dated by TCRdb to 2015 to 2018). Background for the entire study: An earlier analysis of roughly 570 of the donors reported 276 Gb of sequence data and 117 million unique TCR beta sequences obtained from around 190 million T cells. Around 330 gigabases of sequencing data and around 88 million unique TCR sequences made up an early release that covered around 640 HLA-typed donors. Of the roughly 390 genotyped donors, less than 90% were placed in the genetic ancestry cluster associated with self-reported Caucasian donors. The study aimed to test whether signatures of past pathogen exposure could be identified by cataloging public T cell receptors. The study used immunosequencing to profile the T cell repertoires of several hundred subjects and linked those repertoires to cytomegalovirus serostatus. A separate validation cohort of roughly 130 different subjects was used in addition to the 666-subject first cohort. High-throughput TCR immunosequencing, statistical association of individual TCRs with disease status, and machine learning were combined to predict cytomegalovirus infection status. A later analysis re-examined previously published TCR beta repertoires from more than 650 donors and added high-resolution HLA genotyping to investigate patterns of TCR occurrence. Rather than using new phenotypic data, the later analysis identified candidate immune exposures from TCR beta sequences and from how often those sequences occurred across donors. To decide whether each TCR beta V gene segment behaved as functional or pseudogenic, an earlier analysis of some 570 of the donors relied on high-throughput TCR beta sequencing. Donor age, sex, ethnicity and CMV serostatus were collected together with the repertoire data. A later genetic analysis took genome-wide SNP genotypes for about three fifths of the roughly 700 donors and used that subset as a discovery cohort. All discovery cohort repertoires had been generated on a single sequencing platform. HLA typing included class I and class II loci at four-digit resolution. The number of donors typed differed by locus, with roughly 629-640 for A, B, C, DRB1 and DQB1, around 500 for DQA1, nearly 610 for DPA1, and around 430 for DPB1. Roughly 5 DR-DQ haplotypes were treated as single units for association and clustering because of strong linkage in the cohort. Across under 500 genotyped donors of the cohort, an average of approximately 240,000 unique TCR beta nucleotide sequences per donor were sequenced, and approximately 17% of those sequences were non-productive.

In total, 630 or so healthy bone marrow donors made up the cohort. All cohort members were sampled while nominally healthy, although unrecorded immune exposures were likely present. The donor was CMV seropositive and was included in the group of almost 300 seropositive cohort members. A peripheral blood sample was provided by each donor, and peripheral blood mononuclear cells were used for TCR beta sequencing. Genomic DNA was extracted from the blood cell samples with the Qiagen DNeasy Blood Extraction Kit. Study-level results and caveats: In vitro tests confirmed that a few of the cytomegalovirus-associated TCR beta chains recognize cytomegalovirus antigens. According to a later analysis, parvovirus B19, influenza, CMV and Epstein-Barr virus appeared linked to several top co-occurrence clusters. According to the authors, the approach could potentially be generalized to other disease states and immunological phenotypes. Because some donors lacked HLA typing at each locus, the association tests relied only on the typed subset. In a later analysis, the rate of TCR association differed among HLA loci, with DRB1 alleles having the most associated TCRs and HLA-C alleles having the fewest. This cohort had only TCR beta chains sequenced, and the lack of alpha or paired-chain data limited which features could be detected. V-gene and J-gene trimming of TCR beta chains was associated with a missense DCLRE1C variant in a later genetic analysis, and the association was replicated in an independent cohort. Some IMGT-functional V segments, including TRBV6-2 and TRBV6-3, could not be told apart with the 87-base-pair reads, so those segments were excluded. Cytomegalovirus status was reported to be diagnosed by the classifier with high specificity and sensitivity in both the original and validation cohorts. A cluster of highly shared sequence variants was judged likely to represent a technical artifact of the sequencing pipeline. At a false discovery rate of 0.05, a later analysis linked some 17,000 TCR beta sequences to specific HLA alleles. A further reported finding was that TCR beta sequences accurately predicted the HLA-A and HLA-B alleles for most subjects in the first cohort. In a later genetic analysis, fewer N-insertions in productive TCRs were reported among donors in an Asian-associated ancestry cluster than the approximately 630-donor mean. Across donors, most TCR sequences were observed very rarely, whereas some public TCRs were present in many individuals. In a later analysis, HLA-associated TCR beta chains were found to be more clonally expanded and to have lower generation probabilities than equally common non-associated chains. Most CMV-associated TCR beta chains appeared to be HLA-restricted in a later analysis, and the HLA associations seemed to be driven largely by CMV exposure. Immune exposure information for the cohort was limited to CMV serostatus. Linkage disequilibrium might explain the correlated functional status among segregating V segments, but an unknown experimental factor could not be ruled out. The earlier analysis of a few hundred of the donors excluded 15 to 20 rarely observed V segments, including chromosome 9 orphons, because counts were too low. Presence/absence analyses assumed roughly uniform sequencing depth across donors, an assumption that may not hold. When HLA alleles, especially DR and DQ, strongly co-occurred, TCR associations were difficult to assign to individual alleles. In the study, 150 to 200 TCR beta chains were listed as associated with cytomegalovirus. An earlier analysis of around 500 of the donors showed that most TCR beta V segments appeared in productive rearrangements either about 87% or about 30% of the time, which broadly matched IMGT annotations.

The method behind the library was the immunoSEQ multiplex PCR assay. For the multiplex PCR, a mixture combining 60 forward primers for TCR Vbeta segments and 13 reverse primers for TCR Jbeta segments was used. The CDR3 region of rearranged TCR beta genes was amplified from genomic DNA with a multiplex PCR assay. The amplified TCR beta libraries were sequenced on the Illumina HiSeq System as 87-base-pair reads. The original pipeline was this. A later analysis counted about 80 million unique TCR beta chains across the 666 repertoires, and around 12 million of these chains were shared by at least two donors. Raw reads were error-corrected and collapsed into unique sequences by a nearest-neighbor algorithm in which closely related sequences were merged to remove PCR and sequencing errors. V, D and J gene segments were assigned by aligning CDR3 sequences to IMGT reference sequences. Each retained sequence needed at least a six-nucleotide match to both a V gene segment and a J gene segment. Rearrangements were classified as productive when the CDR3 lacked stop codons and remained in frame with V and J, and all other rearrangements were classified as non-productive. Following IMGT convention, CDR3 was defined as the stretch from the second conserved V-encoded cysteine to the conserved J-encoded phenylalanine. The earlier analysis of approximately 500 of the donors excluded sequences that lacked an unambiguous match to a single V gene segment. In an earlier analysis of a few hundred of the donors, V segments were called functional above 56.7% productive rearrangements and were called segregating when the between-donor standard deviation exceeded 5%. A statistical classification framework was built to diagnose cytomegalovirus status from the catalog of TCR beta chain sequences. In a later analysis, TCR nucleotide sequences were compared against IMGT/GENE-DB human TR gene sequences so that V and J genes could be assigned. In a later analysis, CDR3 sequences and most-parsimonious VDJ recombination scenarios were assigned using the TCRdist pipeline. In a later analysis, each TCR beta chain was defined by its CDR3 amino acid sequence together with its V-gene family, and reads lacking a unique V-gene family were excluded. A later analysis removed 500 to 650 highly shared, low-generation-probability nucleotide sequences to deal with suspected cross-contamination and a sequencing artifact. A later analysis calculated a clonal expansion index for each public chain from normalized within-repertoire ranks of inferred template counts. In a later analysis, generation probabilities were computed with a VDJ recombination model fitted to out-of-frame rearrangements, and the resulting probabilities were checked against IGoR. In a later analysis, TCR-TCR, TCR-HLA and TCR-CMV co-occurrence was scored with hypergeometric tests, and a repertoire-size bias correction was applied to TCR pairs. In a later analysis, false discovery rates were estimated by permuting HLA or CMV assignments 20 times. A later analysis grouped co-occurring TCRs with DBSCAN, adding TCRdist sequence similarity when clustering within HLA-allele-positive subsets. Co-occurrence clustering excluded repertoires with fewer than 30,000 or more than 120,000 public chains, plus five with anomalous nucleotide sharing. TCRdb provides this immuneACCESS table in a form limited to in-frame rearrangements. Some clones are lacking; in checked studies, under half of them reflect an unresolved V gene, and why the rest are absent is not known. The V and J calls and the clone size are those of that table, but D and trimming were determined from the DNA. In this sample the table shows about 130,000 clones, 70% to 80% of which occur a single time. Clones ranked in the top ten supply 2.1% of the sample.

From its cysteine to its phenylalanine, the CDR3 spans 14 amino acids. Of all the DNA, just the CDR3 is kept, 42 bases in frame from base 1. Compared with germline, V lacks 5 bases and J lacks 4 bases; bases without a gene match: 8. CDR1 MDHEN and CDR2 SYDVKM are derived from the germline V gene. This clone has only one observation. The antigen it binds to is not known. The input lacks base qualities; no much larger clone sits a single base away. The receptor was isolated from a woman aged 55-70 years in good health and CMV-seropositive. The sample was PBMCs. This receptor chain uses TRBV28 and TRBJ2-7; 7 junctional bases match TRBD2. The CDR3 reads as follows: CASSRSGVAYEQYF. The nucleotides read TGTGCCAGCAGTCGAAGCGGGGTAGCGTACGAGCAGTACTTC.